What follows are 18 T cell receptor beta chains derived from one specimen sequenced in a study of shared clonotypes between healthy human individuals. TCRdb keeps only in-frame clones here, not all; method: immunoSEQ multiplex PCR. Of roughly 520,000 clones in the sample, around 95% were seen once. Input material: naive CD4+ T cells sorted from blood. Subset given: CD45RA+ positively selected. The origin of the receptors is a woman between 25 and 40 years old in good health.

CDR3 in DNA: TGTGCCAGCAGTTTAGTCTTCCTACAGGGCTCTTCCATGAACACTGAAGCTTTCTTT. Translating gives CASSLVFLQGSSMNTEAFF. The rearrangement links TRBV28 to TRBJ1-1, with D possibly matching TRBD1 (6 bases). From germline, CDR1 is MDHEN and CDR2 SYDVKM. V lost 2 bases and J 0 bases, leaving 22 bases between the germline ends. CDR3 length: 19 residues.

The chain employs TRBV27 and TRBJ2-7; no reliable D call. Trimming shortened V by 3 bases and J by 0 bases, and 12 bases separated the two germline ends. This CDR3 comprises 15 residues. CDR1 is MNHEY and CDR2 is SMNVEV in the germline V gene (reference sequence). CDR3 sequence (DNA): TGTGCCAGCAGTTTGCATCTTCTGGACTCCTACGAGCAGTACTTC. Encoded protein: CASSLHLLDSYEQYF.

The CDR3 DNA sequence: TGTGCCAGCAGCCCCAAACGACAGGGGGCGGGGGAAAAACTGTTTTTT. Encoded protein: CASSPKRQGAGEKLFF. The chain couples TRBV7-8 to TRBJ1-4; 10 positions match TRBD1. Germline V gives CDR1 SGHVS, CDR2 FQNEAQ. CDR3 size: 16 residues. Trimming cost V 5 bases and J 8 bases; bases outside gene matches: 11.

V and J are TRBV28 and TRBJ1-5; TRBD1 matches at 10 bases. The germline gives CDR1 MDHEN, CDR2 SYDVKM. This CDR3 contains 19 residues. V trimming: 4 bases; J trimming: 3 bases; junction bases outside the gene matches: 15. CDR3 in amino acids: CASSSKTGGLFRTNQPQHF. CDR3 nucleotides: TGTGCCAGCAGTTCCAAGACAGGGGGCCTGTTCCGTACCAATCAGCCCCAGCATTTT.

The V gene is TRBV7-9, the J gene TRBJ2-1; 7 bases line up with TRBD2. Losses at the gene ends were 2 bases for V and 5 bases for J; bases not matched to a gene: 0. Germline values: CDR1 SEHNR, CDR2 FQNEAQ (reference sequence). The CDR3 spans 13 residues. CDR3 region: CASSLSGDNEQFF. The DNA for the CDR3 is TGTGCCAGCAGCTTAAGCGGGGACAATGAGCAGTTCTTC.

Only one count was recorded for this clone. The junction and the germline gene differ at one end; a read error may be behind it. The chain combines TRBV6-1 with TRBJ1-1; maybe TRBD1 (6 bases). The CDR3 loop spans 17 amino acids. Germline assignment: CDR1 MNHNS and CDR2 SASEGT. CDR3 sequence (DNA): TGTGCCAGCAGCGAAGTGATAATGGGCAGGGGAAGGACTGAAGCTTTCTTT. Translated: CASSEVIMGRGRTEAFF.

This rearrangement joins TRBV28 to TRBJ2-5; 8 nucleotides agree with TRBD1. The J call may be mistaken, given a closer DNA end match to TRBJ2-7. The CDR3 consists of 16 residues. Per the germline V gene, CDR1 is MDHEN and CDR2 is SYDVKM. The CDR3 nucleotides read TGTGCCAGCAGTCCCCCGGGGGACAGGCCCTCCTACGAGCAGTACTTC. It specifies CASSPPGDRPSYEQYF.

V and J are TRBV9 and TRBJ2-3; TRBD2 is a possible D gene (5 bases). The CDR3 is made up of 18 amino acids. Germline assignment: CDR1 SGDLS and CDR2 YYNGEE. V was pared by 0 bases and J by 0 bases, with 17 bases between. This CDR3 reads CASSVAGNFFSSTDTQYF. For the CDR3, the DNA is TGTGCCAGCAGCGTAGCGGGAAATTTTTTCTCTAGCACAGATACGCAGTATTTT.

This chain links TRBV6-1 with TRBJ1-2; D unresolved. The germline V gene encodes CDR1 MNHNS and CDR2 SASEGT. The V end lost 5 bases, the J end lost 0 bases, and 13 bases lay between the germline ends. The CDR3 has 15 residues. The chain's CDR3 is CASSSAGSANYGYTF. The CDR3, as DNA: TGTGCCAGCAGTTCAGCAGGATCCGCTAACTATGGCTACACCTTC.

The chain recombines TRBV27 with TRBJ2-2, with a weak D call TRBD2 (7 bases). The CDR3 has 15 amino acids. V was trimmed by 0 bases and J by 10 bases, leaving 15 bases between them. Germline CDR1 reads MNHEY; CDR2 reads SMNVEV (reference sequence). In DNA form, the CDR3 reads TGTGCCAGCAGTTTATCGGCGGGGGCCCCCGCGGAGCTGTTTTTT. Encoded protein: CASSLSAGAPAELFF.

The J gene is TRBJ2-7, the V gene TRBV19; 9 nucleotides match TRBD1. CDR1 and CDR2 (germline): LNHDA, SQIVND (reference sequence). Losses at the gene ends were 5 bases for V and 3 bases for J; bases not matched to a gene: 11. CDR3 size: 16 residues. DNA of the CDR3: TGTGCCAGTAGTGGGACAGGGACGACTACCTACTACGAGCAGTACTTC. Translation gives CASSGTGTTTYYEQYF.

The V and J genes are TRBV28 and TRBJ2-2; 9 positions match TRBD1. The CDR3 sequence is 17 residues long. Germline CDR1 MDHEN, CDR2 SYDVKM. Trimming at V came to 2 bases and at J to 4 bases, leaving 8 bases not matched to a gene. The CDR3 sequence: CASSLRRGTGSTGELFF. CDR3 DNA sequence: TGTGCCAGCAGTTTACGAAGAGGGACAGGGAGCACCGGGGAGCTGTTTTTT. Full variable domain (remainder filled in from reference TRBV28 and TRBJ2-2): DVKVTQSSRYLVKRTGEKVFLECVQDMDHENMFWYRQDPGLGLRLIYFSYDVKMKEKGDIPEGYSVSREKKERFSLILESASTNQTSMYLCASSLRRGTGSTGELFFGEGSRLTVL.

V gene TRBV6-5 combines with J gene TRBJ1-2, with a weak D call TRBD1 (6 bases). Trimming left V 3 bases short and J 3 bases short, with 17 bases between. Germline V gene data show CDR1 as MNHEY and CDR2 as SVGAGI. The CDR3 has 16 residues. The CDR3 bases are TGTGCCAGCAGTTATCCAGGGGCACTGGATTACTATGGCTACACCTTC. Protein: CASSYPGALDYYGYTF.

V usage is TRBV29-1 and J usage is TRBJ1-5; D ambiguous. V lost 4 bases and J lost 6, with 10 bases in between. Germline lookup yields CDR1 SQVTM and CDR2 ANQGSEA. The CDR3 length is 12 residues. This CDR3 reads CSVGGEGQPQHF. For the CDR3, the DNA is TGCAGCGTTGGAGGCGAGGGTCAGCCCCAGCATTTT.

The chain is built from TRBV28 and TRBJ1-2; D may be TRBD1 (6 bases). Germline CDR1 is MDHEN and CDR2 is SYDVKM. The CDR3 has 14 amino acids. V lost 6 bases and J 4 bases, leaving 15 bases between the germline ends. CDR3 nucleotides: TGTGCCAGCAGCCCAGGACAGTCAATCTATGGCTACACCTTC. It is translated as CASSPGQSIYGYTF.

This chain connects TRBV7-2 to TRBJ2-7; D is tentatively TRBD1 or TRBD2 (5 bases each). Germline values: CDR1 SGHTA, CDR2 FQGNSA. V lost 6 bases to trimming and J lost 2 bases, with 14 bases between them. There are 14 residues in the CDR3. The CDR3 is CASSKSGTTYEQYF. The CDR3 DNA is TGTGCCAGCAGTAAGTCCGGGACCACCTACGAGCAGTACTTC.

In the case of this clone: Within the sample, other DNA sequences also encode this same CDR3. The V gene is TRBV19, the J gene TRBJ2-7, with D perhaps matching TRBD1 (5 bases). The V end lost 3 bases, the J end lost 3 bases, and 6 bases lay between the germline ends. The CDR3 runs to 12 residues. From germline, CDR1 is LNHDA and CDR2 SQIVND (reference sequence). The CDR3 DNA follows: TGTGCCAGTAGTATGACAGACTACGAGCAGTACTTC. Residues: CASSMTDYEQYF.

This sequence joins TRBV6-1 and TRBJ1-4; D not certain. This CDR3 has 14 residues. The germline V gene encodes CDR1 MNHNS and CDR2 SASEGT. The V end was cut by 3 bases, the J end by 9 bases, with 14 bases between. CDR3 sequence (DNA): TGTGCCAGCAGTGAGATTAACCTGCGGAAAAAACTGTTTTTT. Amino acids: CASSEINLRKKLFF.